A selection of T cell receptor beta chains follows, all from one sample in a study of graft-versus-host responses after intestinal transplantation. Some clones are missing from TCRdb's copy, which holds only in-frame ones; the method was immunoSEQ multiplex PCR. The table includes about 26,000 clones, 82% detected once. The antigens for these receptors are not known. The starting material was unstimulated CD4+ T cells sorted from spleen or lymph node cells, obtained before intestinal transplant. The receptors come from a human donor who received an intestinal transplant. CDR3s include the opening cysteine and the closing phenylalanine or tryptophan. A D gene is named only where the DNA matches it firmly. The size of a clone is reported for some rows only, either as once, few or many, or as a class for expanded clones.

length	size	J	D	V	DNA	CDR3
13	once	TRBJ1-5	NA	TRBV18	TGTGCCAGCTCACCTACAGGGAATCAGCCCCAGCATTTT	CASSPTGNQPQHF
14	NA	TRBJ1-1	TRBD1	TRBV5-1	TGCGCCAGCAGCTTGGGACAGGGGATCGCTGAAGCTTTCTTT	CASSLGQGIAEAFF
17	NA	TRBJ2-1	TRBD2	TRBV5-4	TGTGCCAGCAGCCCAGGCCCTAGCGGGAGATCCTACAATGAGCAGTTCTTC	CASSPGPSGRSYNEQFF
16	NA	TRBJ2-1	TRBD1	TRBV10-3	TGTGCCATCAGACCTATGGACAGGGTGGCCCTCAATGAGCAGTTCTTC	CAIRPMDRVALNEQFF
11	NA	TRBJ1-2	NA	TRBV29-1	TGCAGCGTGGACTGGGCCTATGGCTACACCTTC	CSVDWAYGYTF
14	NA	TRBJ1-2	TRBD1	TRBV10-3	TGTGCCATCAGTGAGTCGGACAGGGCCTATGGCTACACCTTC	CAISESDRAYGYTF
14	NA	TRBJ2-7	TRBD2	TRBV10-2	TGCGCCAGCAAGAATAGCGGGTCCTCCTACGAGCAGTACTTC	CASKNSGSSYEQYF
16	once	TRBJ1-1	NA	TRBV5-1	TGCGCCAGCAGCTTGGTTGGAGTTGCGAAGAACACTGAAGCTTTCTTT	CASSLVGVAKNTEAFF
14	NA	TRBJ1-1	NA	TRBV30	TGTGCCTGCCTAGGGGGGGTTCTGAACACTGAAGCTTTCTTT	CACLGGVLNTEAFF
14	NA	TRBJ1-1	NA	TRBV6-1	TGTGCCAGCAGTGAGTCGGGTGTGGACACTGAAGCTTTCTTT	CASSESGVDTEAFF
16	NA	TRBJ1-5	NA	TRBV28	TGTGCCAGCAGTTTAGGGGGCAGGGGCGGCAATCAGCCCCAGCATTTT	CASSLGGRGGNQPQHF
16	once	TRBJ1-5	NA	TRBV28	TGTGCCAGCAGGGGGGGAATAGGGAAAGGCAATCAGCCCCAGCATTTT	CASRGGIGKGNQPQHF
14	NA	TRBJ2-7	TRBD2	TRBV6-1	TGTGCCACCTACCGTAGCGGGAGGTCCTACGAGCAGTACTTC	CATYRSGRSYEQYF
12	NA	TRBJ1-1	TRBD1	TRBV5-1	TGCGCCAGCAGCTTACAGGGGTCTGAAGCTTTCTTT	CASSLQGSEAFF
15	NA	TRBJ2-1	NA	TRBV5-6	TGTGCCAGCAGCTTGGAGCTAGTATGGTACAATGAGCAGTTCTTC	CASSLELVWYNEQFF
14	NA	TRBJ2-3	NA	TRBV27	TGTGCCAGCAGCTCCTTGGGGGGCACAGATACGCAGTATTTT	CASSSLGGTDTQYF
14	NA	TRBJ2-7	TRBD2	TRBV9	TGTGCCAGCAGCGAGGGACTAGCTCCCTACGAGCAGTACTTC	CASSEGLAPYEQYF
13	NA	TRBJ2-7	NA	TRBV15	TGTGCCACCAGCACGGGACAACCTTACGAGCAGTACTTC	CATSTGQPYEQYF
15	NA	TRBJ2-3	TRBD2	TRBV6-6	TGTGCCAGCAGTTCCTCGGCGGGGGGCACAGATACGCAGTATTTT	CASSSSAGGTDTQYF
15	NA	TRBJ1-4	NA	TRBV19	TGTGCCAGTAGTATGGCTTTCGGGGCTAATGAAAAACTGTTTTTT	CASSMAFGANEKLFF
14	NA	TRBJ1-1	NA	TRBV19	TGTGCCAGTAGTACAGGGTTCATGAACACTGAAGCTTTCTTT	CASSTGFMNTEAFF
13	NA	TRBJ1-1	NA	TRBV4-1	TGCGCCAGCAGCCTGAGTGACCTCACTGAAGCTTTCTTT	CASSLSDLTEAFF
14	NA	TRBJ1-1	NA	TRBV5-1	TGCGCCAGCAGCTTGGCTAAAACGAACACTGAAGCTTTCTTT	CASSLAKTNTEAFF
20	NA	TRBJ2-1	TRBD2	TRBV5-4	TGTGCCAGCAGCTTAATGGGCGGGACTAGCGGGGGAAGTATAGTCAATGAGCAGTTCTTC	CASSLMGGTSGGSIVNEQFF
13	once	TRBJ1-2	NA	TRBV6-5	TGTGCCAGCAGATCCGGGCCTAACTATGGCTACACCTTC	CASRSGPNYGYTF
15	once	TRBJ2-2	TRBD1	TRBV6-6	TGTGCCAGCAGTTACGGACAGGGGAACACCGGGGAGCTGTTTTTT	CASSYGQGNTGELFF
16	NA	TRBJ2-5	TRBD1	TRBV4-1	TGCGCCAGCAGCCAAGCCCCGGACAGGGGGAGAGAGACCCAGTACTTC	CASSQAPDRGRETQYF
16	once	TRBJ2-2	NA	TRBV12-5	TGTGCTAGTGGTTTGGTTGGCGGGAAGAACACCGGGGAGCTGTTTTTT	CASGLVGGKNTGELFF